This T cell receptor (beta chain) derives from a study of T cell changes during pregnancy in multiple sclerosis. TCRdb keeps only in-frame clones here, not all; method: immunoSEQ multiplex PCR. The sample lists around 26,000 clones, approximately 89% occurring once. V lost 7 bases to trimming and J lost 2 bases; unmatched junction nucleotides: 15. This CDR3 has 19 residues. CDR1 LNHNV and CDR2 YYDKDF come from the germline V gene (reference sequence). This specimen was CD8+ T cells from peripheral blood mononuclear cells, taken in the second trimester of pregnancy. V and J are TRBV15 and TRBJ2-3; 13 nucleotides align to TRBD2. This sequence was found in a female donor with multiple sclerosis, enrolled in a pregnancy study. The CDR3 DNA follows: TGTGCCACCATGGGTCCGCGGACTAGCGGGAGAGTCCCCACAGATACGCAGTATTTT. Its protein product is CATMGPRTSGRVPTDTQYF.